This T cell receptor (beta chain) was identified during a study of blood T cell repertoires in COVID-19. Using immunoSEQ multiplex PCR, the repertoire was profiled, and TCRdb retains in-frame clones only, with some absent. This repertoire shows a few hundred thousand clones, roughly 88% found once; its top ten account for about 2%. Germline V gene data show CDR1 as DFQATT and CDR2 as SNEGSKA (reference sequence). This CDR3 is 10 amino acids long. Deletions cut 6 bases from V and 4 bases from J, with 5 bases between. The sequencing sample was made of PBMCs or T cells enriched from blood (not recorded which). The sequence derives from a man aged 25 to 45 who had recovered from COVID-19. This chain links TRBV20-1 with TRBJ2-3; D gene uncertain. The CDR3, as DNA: TGCAGTGCGGCGGCAGATACGCAGTATTTT. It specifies CSAAADTQYF.